This passage covers 23 T cell receptor beta chains from one sample sequenced in a study of cytomegalovirus exposure and HLA in healthy donors (dated by TCRdb to about 2017). Libraries were made using the immunoSEQ multiplex PCR assay. A mixture of 60 forward primers for TCR Vbeta segments and 13 reverse primers for TCR Jbeta segments was used in the multiplex PCR. TCRdb re-hosts the immuneACCESS table, in-frame sequences only. Its copies lack some clones; in the studies checked, an unresolved V gene accounts for under half of them, and the cause for the rest is not known. The sample table contains approximately 120,000 clones; only one count was recorded for around 79% of them. The top ten clones comprise roughly 6.1% of the sample. Source material: PBMCs. The receptors derive from a woman aged 40 to 50 in good health and CMV-seronegative.

As DNA, the CDR3 is TGTGCCACCAGCAGAGATCGGGGGAGCTCCTACAATGAGCAGTTCTTC. Its protein is CATSRDRGSSYNEQFF. The V gene is TRBV15, the J gene TRBJ2-1; D might be TRBD2 (6 bases). The CDR3 length is 16 residues. CDR1 is LNHNV, CDR2 YYDKDF, per germline (reference sequence). Between the trimmed V and J ends, which lost 0 bases and 0 bases, there was a span of 9 bases.

This clone was seen more than once but under ten times. This chain uses TRBV28 with TRBJ2-7; D is unresolved. V was cut by 3 bases and J by 9 bases, with 9 bases left in between. Germline V gene data show CDR1 as MDHEN and CDR2 as SYDVKM. This CDR3 spans 11 amino acids. The CDR3 DNA reads TGTGCCAGCAGTTTGGCGACTGGGCAGTACTTC. This translates into CASSLATGQYF. Full variable domain (missing parts from reference TRBV28 and TRBJ2-7): DVKVTQSSRYLVKRTGEKVFLECVQDMDHENMFWYRQDPGLGLRLIYFSYDVKMKEKGDIPEGYSVSREKKERFSLILESASTNQTSMYLCASSLATGQYFGPGTRLTVT.

V is TRBV4-1 and J is TRBJ2-5; TRBD2 aligns across 9 bases. The V and J ends lost 1 base and 7 bases, in that order; junction bases with no gene match: 7. The CDR3 totals 15 residues. CDR1 is MGHRA and CDR2 is YSYEKL in the germline V gene. CDR3 residues: CASSQATSGRATQYF. The CDR3 coding sequence is TGCGCCAGCAGCCAAGCGACTAGCGGCCGGGCGACCCAGTACTTC.

This clone was seen a single time. The chain employs TRBV5-1 and TRBJ2-5; 7 bases are a match to TRBD1. In germline, CDR1 is SGHRS, CDR2 YFSETQ. Trimming cost V 4 bases and J 5 bases; bases outside gene matches: 5. This CDR3 contains 13 residues. The CDR3 nucleotides read TGCGCCAGCAGCACGGGACAGCAGGAGACCCAGTACTTC. Translating gives CASSTGQQETQYF.

V usage is TRBV5-1 and J usage is TRBJ2-7, with 7 bases that match TRBD1. Germline V gene sequence: CDR1 SGHRS, CDR2 YFSETQ. V shed 4 bases and J 4 bases; nucleotides not matched to a gene: 5. There are 13 residues in the CDR3. The CDR3 DNA follows: TGCGCCAGCAGCCCTACAGGGGCGTACGAGCAGTACTTC. Translated, it gives CASSPTGAYEQYF.

The chain recombines TRBV28 with TRBJ1-2, with 8 bases fitting TRBD1. The CDR3 consists of 14 residues. Germline assignment: CDR1 MDHEN and CDR2 SYDVKM. Trimming cost V 6 bases and J 6 bases; bases outside gene matches: 9. The chain's CDR3 is CASSLDRGVDGYTF. The CDR3 bases are TGTGCCAGCAGCCTTGACAGGGGAGTAGATGGCTACACCTTC.

The chain is built from TRBV23-1 and TRBJ1-5; D unresolved. TRBV23-1 counts as an open reading frame of uncertain function. This CDR3 comprises 17 residues. Trimming shortened V by 4 bases and J by 2 bases, and 18 bases separated the two germline ends. The CDR3 DNA reads as TGCGCCAGCAGTCCCCGGATTAACGGGTCGGGCAATCAGCCCCAGCATTTT. This gives the protein CASSPRINGSGNQPQHF.

This clone appeared a single time. V and J are TRBV19 and TRBJ2-7; TRBD2 agrees at 7 bases. Trimming removed 4 bases from V and 2 bases from J; junction bases left unmatched: 8. The length of the CDR3 is 15 residues. Germline V gene sequence: CDR1 LNHDA, CDR2 SQIVND (reference sequence). This CDR3 reads CASSTGRPWAYEQYF. DNA of the CDR3: TGTGCCAGTAGTACCGGGAGGCCCTGGGCCTACGAGCAGTACTTC.

This chain connects TRBV7-2 to TRBJ2-5, with D perhaps TRBD2 (5 bases). This CDR3 spans 16 amino acids. With 2 bases removed from V and 5 bases from J, the gap between germline ends came to 18 bases. Per germline, CDR1 SGHTA and CDR2 FQGNSA. The CDR3 protein is CASSLSVGERYETQYF. In nucleotides, the CDR3 is TGTGCCAGCAGCTTAAGTGTGGGAGAACGGTATGAGACCCAGTACTTC.

V gene TRBV7-2 combines with J gene TRBJ2-3; D not certain. The germline gives CDR1 SGHTA, CDR2 FQGNSA. CDR3 length: 13 residues. The V gene lost 4 bases and the J gene lost 6 bases, with 11 bases spanning the gap. The CDR3 sequence: CASSSSLLDTQYF. CDR3 DNA: TGTGCCAGCAGCTCCTCTCTCTTGGATACGCAGTATTTT.

Worth noting for this clone: Distinct nucleotide sequences in the sample also encode this CDR3. The chain recombines TRBV9 with TRBJ2-1; 11 positions agree with TRBD2. CDR1 and CDR2 from the germline V gene are SGDLS and YYNGEE. This CDR3 contains 15 residues. The V segment lost 0 bases and the J segment 10 bases; nucleotides outside the gene matches: 6. The CDR3 spells CASSVGTSGSGEQFF. As DNA, the CDR3 is TGTGCCAGCAGCGTAGGTACTAGCGGGAGTGGCGAGCAGTTCTTC.

The rearrangement links TRBV29-1 to TRBJ2-3, with 7 bases lining up with TRBD2. V shed 1 base, J shed 4 bases, and the junction held 8 bases outside the gene matches. Germline V lookup: CDR1 SQVTM, CDR2 ANQGSEA. This CDR3 has 15 residues. CDR3 DNA: TGCAGCGTTGAAGGACTAGCTGGTCCTTCAGATACGCAGTATTTT. It is translated as CSVEGLAGPSDTQYF.

This clone was seen only once. The chain combines TRBV7-3 with TRBJ2-5, with unresolved D. Trimming took off 5 bases at V and 12 bases at J, with 19 bases between the two ends. This CDR3 region has 13 residues. Germline V gene lookup returns CDR1 SGHTA and CDR2 FQGTGA. The CDR3 is CASSPGSGSLKYF. In DNA, the CDR3 is TGTGCCAGCAGCCCCGGGTCTGGCAGTCTGAAGTACTTC. Looking up the rest from reference TRBV7-3 and TRBJ2-5 gives the full variable domain: GAGVSQTPSNKVTEKGKYVELRCDPISGHTALYWYRQSLGQGPEFLIYFQGTGAADDSGLPNDRFFAVRPEGSVSTLKIQRTERGDSAVYLCASSPGSGSLKYFGPGTRLLVL.

Notes on this clone: At one end the junction does not follow the germline gene, possibly because of a read error. The genes are TRBV7-9 and TRBJ1-5, with D perhaps matching TRBD1 (6 bases). The germline V gene encodes CDR1 SEHNR and CDR2 FQNEAQ (reference sequence). The CDR3 is made up of 16 amino acids. For the CDR3, the DNA is TGTTCCAGCAGCGATCTACAGGGTTCGGGCAATCAGCCCCAGCATTTT. It yields the protein CSSSDLQGSGNQPQHF.

This chain's CDR3 is CASIRRAGGIDEQYF. The CDR3 DNA reads TGTGCCAGCATCAGAAGGGCAGGGGGCATCGACGAGCAGTACTTC. V gene TRBV28 combines with J gene TRBJ2-7; 8 bases map to TRBD1. Losses at the gene ends were 7 bases for V and 5 bases for J; bases not matched to a gene: 13. The germline V gene has CDR1 MDHEN and CDR2 SYDVKM. The CDR3 is made up of 15 amino acids.

There are a few counts of this clone. This chain connects TRBV5-6 to TRBJ2-7; maybe TRBD1 (6 bases). Deletions cut 4 bases from V and 8 bases from J, with 16 bases between. Germline CDR1 is SGHDT and CDR2 is YYEEEE. The CDR3 is made up of 13 amino acids. CDR3 protein: CASSIRTALKQYF. The DNA for the CDR3 is TGTGCCAGCAGCATCCGGACAGCCTTGAAGCAGTACTTC.

CDR3 residues: CASSGLQGGNGYTF. The DNA of the CDR3 is TGTGCCAGCAGTGGCCTCCAGGGAGGTAATGGCTACACCTTC. The J gene is TRBJ1-2, the V gene TRBV2, with D possibly TRBD1 on 5 matching bases. The CDR3 totals 14 residues. V gave up 4 bases and J gave up 6 bases, with 15 bases separating them. Germline CDR1 reads SNHLY; CDR2 reads FYNNEI.

Only a few counts were recorded for this clone. The V call is TRBV6-5, the J call TRBJ1-2; D may be TRBD1 (6 bases). The V end was cut by 5 bases, the J end by 2 bases, with 12 bases between. The CDR3 length is 14 residues. The germline V gene encodes CDR1 MNHEY and CDR2 SVGAGI. The CDR3 DNA follows: TGTGCCAGCAGTGTACAGGGCCCCAACTATGGCTACACCTTC. The encoded protein is CASSVQGPNYGYTF.

The genes are TRBV6-5 and TRBJ2-1, with TRBD2 identical over 12 bases. With V trimmed by 5 bases and J by 6 bases, 5 bases remained unmatched. This CDR3 region has 15 residues. Germline V gives CDR1 MNHEY, CDR2 SVGAGI. CDR3 DNA sequence: TGTGCCAGCAGTACACTAGCGGGAGGTCGCAATGAGCAGTTCTTC. Amino acid sequence: CASSTLAGGRNEQFF.

The chain has TRBV25-1 and TRBJ2-5; 7 bases line up with TRBD2. The J segment lost 3 bases and the V segment lost 8 bases, leaving 0 bases of the junction unmatched. CDR3 length: 11 residues. Germline loops: CDR1 MGHDK, CDR2 SYGVNS. The CDR3: CASGGEETQYF. The CDR3 nucleotides are TGTGCCAGCGGGGGGGAAGAGACCCAGTACTTC.

The chain has TRBV2 and TRBJ1-4; no definite D call. CDR1 and CDR2 from the germline V gene are SNHLY and FYNNEI. V was clipped by 6 bases and J by 8 bases, with 10 bases between them. CDR3 length: 12 residues. The CDR3 DNA is TGTGCCAGCAGCTATGGCGGGGAAAAACTGTTTTTT. Residues: CASSYGGEKLFF.

This sequence joins TRBV29-1 and TRBJ1-1; TRBD1 matches at 8 bases. Trimming took 7 bases from V and 6 from J; bases not matched to a gene: 13. Per the germline V gene, CDR1 is SQVTM and CDR2 is ANQGSEA. This CDR3 spans 14 amino acids. The CDR3 protein is CSAITGTGIAEAFF. The CDR3 bases are TGCAGCGCTATCACCGGGACAGGTATCGCTGAAGCTTTCTTT.

The chain combines TRBV2 with TRBJ1-5; no firm D call. The CDR3 is 13 amino acids. Germline V gene data show CDR1 as SNHLY and CDR2 as FYNNEI. Deletions cut 1 base from V and 8 bases from J, with 9 bases between. The CDR3 DNA is TGTGCCAGCAGTGAAGGAGGCGGGAAGCCCCAGCATTTT. It yields the protein CASSEGGGKPQHF. The variable domain in full, completed from reference TRBV2 and TRBJ1-5, reads EPEVTQTPSHQVTQMGQEVILRCVPISNHLYFYWYRQILGQKVEFLVSFYNNEISEKSEIFDDQFSVERPDGSNFTLKIRSTKLEDSAMYFCASSEGGGKPQHFGDGTRLSIL.